These T cell receptor beta chains were read from a single sample in a study of blood T cell repertoires in COVID-19. TCRdb's copy holds only in-frame clones and misses some; the assay was immunoSEQ multiplex PCR. The top ten hold roughly 4.2% of the sample, which has about 73,000 clones, 82% seen once. The specimen was peripheral blood. These receptor sequences come from a woman in her fifties or sixties with acute or convalescent COVID-19. CDR3s leave out the opening cysteine and the closing phenylalanine or tryptophan.

cdr3_length,v_call,cdr3_aa
12,TRBV19,ASSMGQANTEAF
14,TRBV30,AWSGVAGGGLETQY
14,TRBV18,ASSPGAGLSGAGQY
15,TRBV7-8,ASSRTDRQRSGNTIY
12,TRBV28,ASSFTGGNQPQH
12,TRBV3-1/TRBV3-2,ASSQAAGGYGYT
13,TRBV19,ASRSIRVTNEKLF
14,TRBV6-6,ASSYTVAFSGNTIY
16,TRBV18,ASSPRGGGSGSGNEQF
12,TRBV7-9,ASSSGQKNTEAF
14,TRBV2,ASTQSRAKAAGELF
13,TRBV5-5,ASSWEDRGGTEAF
14,TRBV19,ASNLRGQGPSTEAF
11,TRBV6-6,ASRDRGEQPQH
9,TRBV20-1,SAKSDYGYT
12,TRBV4-2,ASSQDGGAAAQY
12,TRBV28,ASSTPGQGVGQY
14,TRBV11-2,ASSHKTSGPNNEQF
14,TRBV19,ASTPGEPKLNTEAF
11,TRBV6-6,ASMGGQGNTIY
19,TRBV6-1,ASSEGKRTGNPYNSNQPQH
12,TRBV7-2,ASSLERGHRGYT